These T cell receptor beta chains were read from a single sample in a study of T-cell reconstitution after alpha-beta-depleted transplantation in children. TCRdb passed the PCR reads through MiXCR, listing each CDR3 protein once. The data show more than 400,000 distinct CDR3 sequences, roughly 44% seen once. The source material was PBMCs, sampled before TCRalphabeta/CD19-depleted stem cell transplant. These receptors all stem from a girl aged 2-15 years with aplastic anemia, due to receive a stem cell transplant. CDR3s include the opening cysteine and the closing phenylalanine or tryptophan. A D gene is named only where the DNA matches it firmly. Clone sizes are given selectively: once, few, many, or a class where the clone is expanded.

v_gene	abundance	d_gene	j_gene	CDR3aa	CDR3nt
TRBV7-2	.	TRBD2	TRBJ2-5	CASSPRSGGRETQYF	TGTGCCAGCAGCCCTCGGAGCGGGGGGAGGGAGACCCAGTACTTC
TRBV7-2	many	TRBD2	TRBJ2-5	CASSSGLAGVQYF	TGTGCCAGCAGCTCCGGACTAGCGGGAGTACAGTACTTC
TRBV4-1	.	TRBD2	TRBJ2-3	CASSQETSGLGPPGTQYF	TGCGCCAGCAGCCAAGAGACTAGCGGGTTAGGCCCACCAGGTACGCAGTATTTT
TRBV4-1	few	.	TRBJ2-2	CASSQGRRGDTGELFF	TGCGCCAGCAGCCAAGGTCGCAGGGGGGACACCGGGGAGCTGTTTTTT
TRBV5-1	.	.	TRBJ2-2	CASSFALQGGQNTGELFF	TGCGCCAGCAGCTTCGCCCTACAGGGAGGACAGAACACCGGGGAGCTGTTTTTT
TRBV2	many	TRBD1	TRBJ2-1	CASSDSAGGLIEQFF	TGTGCCAGCAGTGATTCGGCAGGGGGCTTGATTGAGCAGTTCTTC
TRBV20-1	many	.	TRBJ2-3	CSGLGAGVHVGTDTQYF	TGCAGTGGTTTGGGGGCGGGAGTTCACGTAGGAACAGATACGCAGTATTTT
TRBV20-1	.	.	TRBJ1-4	CSAPRDSNEKLFF	TGCAGTGCTCCGAGGGACTCTAATGAAAAACTGTTTTTT
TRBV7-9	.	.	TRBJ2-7	CASSPGDGGYEQYF	TGTGCCAGCAGCCCGGGGGACGGCGGCTACGAGCAGTACTTC
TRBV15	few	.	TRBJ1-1	CATSRGPRAMNTEAFF	TGTGCCACCAGCAGAGGCCCCAGGGCTATGAACACTGAAGCTTTCTTT
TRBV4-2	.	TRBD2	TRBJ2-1	CASSQGLGDHNEQFF	TGTGCCAGCAGCCAGGGACTAGGGGACCACAATGAGCAGTTCTTC
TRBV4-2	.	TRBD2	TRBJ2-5	CASSPLGLAGLETQYF	TGTGCCAGCAGCCCCTTAGGACTAGCGGGACTGGAGACCCAGTACTTC
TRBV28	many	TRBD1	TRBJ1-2	CASIPVGTGAYGYTF	TGTGCCAGCATCCCCGTGGGGACAGGGGCCTATGGCTACACCTTC
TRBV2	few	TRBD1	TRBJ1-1	CASSYADRDAFF	TGTGCCAGCAGTTATGCAGACAGGGACGCTTTCTTT
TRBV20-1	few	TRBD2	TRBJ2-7	CSASSGEKSYEQYF	TGCAGTGCTAGTAGCGGGGAAAAGTCCTACGAGCAGTACTTC
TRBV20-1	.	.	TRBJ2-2	CSASYQGRTGELFF	TGCAGTGCTAGTTATCAGGGGAGGACCGGGGAGCTGTTTTTT
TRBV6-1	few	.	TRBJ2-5	CASSDPRAGYQETQYF	TGTGCCAGCAGTGACCCTCGGGCCGGATATCAAGAGACCCAGTACTTC
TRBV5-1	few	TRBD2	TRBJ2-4	CASRPTGTSGALAKNIQYF	TGCGCCAGCAGACCAACCGGGACTAGCGGCGCATTAGCCAAAAACATTCAGTACTTC
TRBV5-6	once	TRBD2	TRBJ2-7	CASTKGPSGSYEQYF	TGTGCCAGCACGAAAGGTCCTAGCGGGAGTTACGAGCAGTACTTC
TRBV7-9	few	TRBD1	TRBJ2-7	CASSAGTGGQYF	TGTGCCAGCAGCGCCGGGACAGGGGGACAGTACTTC
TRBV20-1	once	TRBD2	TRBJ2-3	CSARPHPSGGPTDTQYF	TGCAGCGCACGGCCCCATCCTAGCGGGGGGCCCACAGATACGCAGTATTTT
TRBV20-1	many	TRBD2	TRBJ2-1	CSASGGRAVNEQFF	TGCAGTGCTAGTGGAGGGAGGGCGGTGAATGAGCAGTTCTTC
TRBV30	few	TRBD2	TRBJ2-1	CAWSGVGLAGYNEQFF	TGTGCCTGGAGTGGGGTGGGACTAGCGGGGTACAATGAGCAGTTCTTC
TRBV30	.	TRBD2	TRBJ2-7	CAYDSGSSYEQYF	TGTGCCTACGACAGCGGGAGCTCCTACGAGCAGTACTTC
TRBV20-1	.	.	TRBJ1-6	CSALRRNYNSPLHF	TGCAGTGCTCTCCGACGGAACTATAATTCACCCCTCCACTTT
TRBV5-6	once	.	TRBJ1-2	CASRPGQSNYGYTF	TGTGCCAGCAGGCCGGGTCAATCTAATTATGGCTACACCTTC
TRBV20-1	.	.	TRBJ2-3	CSAIKVPTSTDTQYF	TGCAGTGCTATCAAGGTTCCCACTAGCACAGATACGCAGTATTTT
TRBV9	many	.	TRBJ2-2	CASSVEQAGELFF	TGTGCCAGCAGCGTAGAACAGGCCGGGGAGCTGTTTTTT
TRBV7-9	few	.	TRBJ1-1	CASSLVTGTRAEAFF	TGTGCCAGCAGCTTAGTAACAGGGACCAGGGCTGAAGCTTTCTTT
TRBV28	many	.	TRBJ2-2	CASSKNTGELFF	TGTGCCAGCAGCAAGAACACCGGGGAGCTGTTTTTT
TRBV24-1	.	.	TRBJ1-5	CATSGQSNQPQHF	TGTGCCACCAGTGGACAGAGCAATCAGCCCCAGCATTTT
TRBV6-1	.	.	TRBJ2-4	CASPQDGGNIQYF	TGTGCCAGCCCACAGGACGGTGGGAACATTCAGTACTTC
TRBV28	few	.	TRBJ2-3	CASSLGANWDTDTQYF	TGTGCCAGCAGTTTGGGGGCGAACTGGGACACAGATACGCAGTATTTT
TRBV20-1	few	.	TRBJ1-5	CSARDQGVSNQPQHF	TGCAGTGCTAGAGATCAAGGGGTTAGCAATCAGCCCCAGCATTTT
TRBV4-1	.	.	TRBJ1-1	CASSQALVNTEAFF	TGCGCCAGCAGCCAAGCTCTGGTGAACACTGAAGCTTTCTTT
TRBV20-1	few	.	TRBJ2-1	CSAPRGSLYNEQFF	TGCAGTGCCCCCAGGGGTTCCCTATACAATGAGCAGTTCTTC
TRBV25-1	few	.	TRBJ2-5	CASSDASYQETHYF	TGTGCCAGCAGTGATGCCTCGTACCAAGAGACCCATTACTTC
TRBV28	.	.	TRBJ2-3	CASSFGPERKTDTQYF	TGTGCCAGCAGTTTCGGTCCCGAGCGGAAGACGGATACGCAGTATTTT
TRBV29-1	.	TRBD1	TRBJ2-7	CSAVGQGASSTYEQYF	TGCAGCGCCGTAGGACAGGGGGCTTCCTCAACCTACGAGCAGTACTTC
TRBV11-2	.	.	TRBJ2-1	CASSLLDEGLHTPGEQFF	TGTGCCAGCAGCTTATTGGACGAGGGGCTTCACACTCCGGGGGAGCAGTTCTTC
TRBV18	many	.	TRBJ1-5	CASSLTGREEGSQPQHF	TGTGCCAGCTCACTAACGGGGAGGGAGGAAGGAAGTCAGCCCCAGCATTTT
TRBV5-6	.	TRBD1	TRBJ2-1	CASSLVQGVGEQFF	TGTGCCAGCAGCTTGGTTCAGGGGGTAGGTGAGCAGTTCTTC
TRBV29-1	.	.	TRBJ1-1	CSVVGGTGNTEAFF	TGCAGCGTTGTGGGGGGGACTGGGAACACTGAAGCTTTCTTT
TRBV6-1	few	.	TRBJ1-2	CASTLGGSNYGYTF	TGTGCCAGCACCCTGGGAGGTAGTAACTATGGCTACACCTTC
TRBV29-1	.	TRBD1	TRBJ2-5	CSVDHRGAGTQYF	TGCAGCGTAGACCACAGGGGAGCAGGGACCCAGTACTTC
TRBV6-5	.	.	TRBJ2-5	CASSYSDRTRETQYF	TGTGCCAGCAGTTACTCTGATCGGACCCGGGAGACCCAGTACTTC
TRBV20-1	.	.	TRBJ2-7	CSPAPRGYEQYF	TGCAGTCCAGCCCCGCGGGGCTACGAGCAGTACTTC
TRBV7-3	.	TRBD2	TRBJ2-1	CASSFSAGAYNEQFF	TGTGCCAGCAGCTTCTCGGCGGGAGCCTACAATGAGCAGTTCTTC